The clone carrying this TCR beta chain occurred a few times. Its antigen is not known. Sample time point: persistent/refractory GD, antithyroid drugs over 5 years with positive TRAb. RNA extracted from PBMCs served as the sequencing template. The sample is drawn from a study of regulatory T cells in long-lasting Graves disease. Library construction for TCR beta used iRepertoire HTBI primers and Arm-PCR of CDR3 regions. Authors' methods: Throughout the samples, researchers identified around 65 TRBV and approximately 13 TRBJ segments. TCRdb reprocessed the multiplex PCR reads with MiXCR, giving one entry per CDR3 protein. The V and J calls come from TCRdb's annotation, not from the publication. The sample has 400,000 to 500,000 distinct CDR3 sequences, 21% seen once. The V gene's germline CDR1 is KGHSH and CDR2 LQKENI. The CDR3 has 14 amino acids. V was shortened by 3 bases and J by 2 bases, with 10 bases between the two germline ends.

Study results and caveats: Owing to a sample size that was small, accuracy may have been reduced. The number of shared public clonotypes was higher in persistent patients (2,741) than new patients (more than 850). Compared with new cases, persistent Graves' patients showed reduced TCR diversity.

This receptor was obtained from a female donor with Graves disease. Source: peripheral blood mononuclear cells (PBMCs), taken when the disease was refractory, from a patient treated with antithyroid drugs. The chain joins TRBV18 to TRBJ1-1, with D uncertain. The CDR3 reads CASSPGPFNTEAFF. CDR3 nucleotide sequence: TGTGCCAGCTCACCCGGGCCATTTAACACTGAAGCTTTCTTT.